This T cell receptor beta chain was obtained from a study of OX40 agonist ivuxolimab in advanced cancers. General study results and limits: Among patients with partial responses at 0.1-3.0 mg/kg, clonal expansion was among the lowest. Relative to CD4+, CD8+ T cells held more expanded clones on average.

Sequencing was performed with immunoSEQ multiplex PCR; in TCRdb, only in-frame clones are kept and a portion is missing. The sample has 96,000 or so clones; roughly four fifths are singletons. Of note for this clone: No antigen is known for it.

Between the trimmed V and J ends, which lost 1 base and 11 bases, there was a span of 17 bases. This CDR3 contains 14 residues. CDR1 and CDR2 from the germline V gene are LNHDA and SQIVND (reference sequence). Autoimmune disease history or systemic immunosuppression led to patient exclusion. This chain joins TRBV19 and TRBJ1-1; no firm D call. The clonotype was recovered from an adult with an advanced solid tumor such as melanoma, head and neck, liver or kidney cancer. Sequences were derived from CD4+ or CD8+ T cells sorted from blood, sampled in a trial of the OX40 agonist ivuxolimab. The CDR3 here is CASSIGHGREGAFF. The CDR3 DNA sequence: TGTGCCAGTAGTATAGGTCACGGACGGGAAGGGGCTTTCTTT.